This passage covers 6 T cell receptor beta chains from one sample sequenced in a study of T cell responses to AZD1222 COVID-19 vaccine (dated by TCRdb to about 2021). The time point label, read with the paper, signifies: baseline before first vaccination. The library relied on the immunoSEQ multiplex PCR assay. TCRdb re-hosts the immuneACCESS table, in-frame sequences only. Its copies lack some clones; in the studies checked, an unresolved V gene accounts for under half of them, and the cause for the rest is not known. A total of 130,000 to 150,000 clones appear in this sample, approximately 88% of them only once. The ten most abundant clones make up more than 2% of the sample. This sample comprised peripheral blood, obtained on day 0 of AZD1222 vaccination. The receptors come from an adult in good health.

This clone showed up just once. V gene TRBV27 combines with J gene TRBJ2-1, with 10 bases fitting TRBD2. V shed 3 bases, J shed 10 bases, and the junction held 9 bases outside the gene matches. The CDR3 has 15 residues. CDR1 is MNHEY, CDR2 SMNVEV, per germline (reference sequence). The CDR3 DNA reads TGTGCCAGCAGTTTGGTTCTAGCGGGAGACGAAGAGCAGTTCTTC. It encodes CASSLVLAGDEEQFF.

This clone is a singleton in its sample. The gene calls are TRBV30 and TRBJ2-2, with D hard to call. The CDR3 totals 14 residues. Germline CDR1 and CDR2: GTSNPN and SVGIG (reference sequence). V was pared by 5 bases and J by 0 bases, with 10 bases between. The CDR3 loop is CAWGLTANTGELFF. The CDR3, as DNA: TGTGCCTGGGGCTTAACAGCGAACACCGGGGAGCTGTTTTTT.

The V call is TRBV7-2, the J call TRBJ2-2; no clear D gene. CDR3 length: 13 residues. Germline V CDR1 and CDR2: SGHTA, FQGNSA. Between the trimmed V and J ends, which lost 1 base and 7 bases, there was a span of 7 bases. CDR3 region: CASSLGWVGELFF. The CDR3, as DNA: TGTGCCAGCAGCTTAGGTTGGGTCGGGGAGCTGTTTTTT. The full variable domain, its missing parts supplied by reference TRBV7-2 and TRBJ2-2, is GAGVSQSPSNKVTEKGKDVELRCDPISGHTALYWYRQSLGQGLEFLIYFQGNSAPDKSGLPSDRFSAERTGGSVSTLTIQRTQQEDSAVYLCASSLGWVGELFFGEGSRLTVL.

The rearrangement uses TRBV6-5 and TRBJ1-6; D perhaps matches TRBD1 (6 bases). CDR1 MNHEY and CDR2 SVGAGI come from the germline V gene. This CDR3 has 14 amino acids. Trimming pared 8 bases from V and 4 bases from J, leaving 12 bases between. CDR3 coding DNA: TGTGCCAGCGGGGGGCAGGAATATAATTCACCCCTCCACTTT. It translates to CASGGQEYNSPLHF.

The V call is TRBV6-5, the J call TRBJ2-1, with 8 bases matching TRBD1. The germline CDR1 and CDR2 sequences are MNHEY and SVGAGI. The CDR3 consists of 12 residues. V was clipped by 7 bases and J by 10 bases; unmatched bases: 6. The DNA for the CDR3 is TGTGCCAGCACTGGGACAGGAGCGGAGCAGTTCTTC. As protein: CASTGTGAEQFF.

The chain joins TRBV3-1 (or the pseudogene TRBV3-2) to TRBJ1-3; D remains ambiguous. The germline V gene encodes CDR1 LGHDT and CDR2 YNNKEL (reference sequence). This CDR3 has 12 amino acids. V was cut by 9 bases and J by 0 bases, with 6 bases left in between. CDR3 residues: CARESSGNTIYF. In DNA form, the CDR3 reads TGTGCCAGAGAGAGCTCTGGAAACACCATATATTTT.